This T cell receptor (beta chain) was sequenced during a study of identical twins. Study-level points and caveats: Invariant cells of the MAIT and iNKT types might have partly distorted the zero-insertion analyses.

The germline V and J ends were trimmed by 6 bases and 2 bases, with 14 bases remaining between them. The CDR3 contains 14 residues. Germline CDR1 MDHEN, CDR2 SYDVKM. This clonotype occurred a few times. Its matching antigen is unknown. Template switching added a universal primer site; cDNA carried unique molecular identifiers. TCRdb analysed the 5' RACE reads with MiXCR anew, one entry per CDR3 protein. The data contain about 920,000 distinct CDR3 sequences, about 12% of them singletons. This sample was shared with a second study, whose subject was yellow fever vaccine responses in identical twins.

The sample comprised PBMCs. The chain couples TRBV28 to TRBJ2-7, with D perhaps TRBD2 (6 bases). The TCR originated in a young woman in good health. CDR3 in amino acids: CASRPLAQTYEQYF. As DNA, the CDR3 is TGTGCCAGCAGACCCCTAGCGCAAACCTACGAGCAGTACTTC. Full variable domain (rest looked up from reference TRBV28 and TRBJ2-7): DVKVTQSSRYLVKRTGEKVFLECVQDMDHENMFWYRQDPGLGLRLIYFSYDVKMKEKGDIPEGYSVSREKKERFSLILESASTNQTSMYLCASRPLAQTYEQYFGPGTRLTVT.